The 3 T cell receptor beta chains below were found in one sample sequenced in a study of blood T cell repertoires in COVID-19. TCRdb keeps only in-frame clones here, not all; method: immunoSEQ multiplex PCR. The sample shows just under 65,000 clones, roughly four fifths of them seen only once. The sequenced material came from peripheral blood. The source is a human donor in a cohort sampled during active COVID-19.

This chain connects TRBV24-1 to TRBJ2-1; 9 positions agree with TRBD2. V was clipped by 0 bases and J by 6 bases; unmatched bases: 5. The germline V gene has CDR1 KGHDR and CDR2 SFDVKD. This CDR3 contains 16 residues. This CDR3 reads CATSDLVGTSINEQFF. CDR3 coding DNA: TGTGCCACCAGTGATTTGGTCGGGACTAGCATCAATGAGCAGTTCTTC.

The J gene is TRBJ2-7, the V gene TRBV18, with TRBD2 identical over 7 bases. V trimming: 2 bases; J trimming: 3 bases; junction bases outside the gene matches: 7. Germline assignment: CDR1 KGHSH and CDR2 LQKENI. The CDR3 is 15 amino acids. The CDR3 protein is CASSPWEGTIYEQYF. DNA of the CDR3: TGTGCCAGCTCACCATGGGAGGGGACTATCTACGAGCAGTACTTC. Together with reference TRBV18 and TRBJ2-7, the CDR3 gives the full variable domain: NAGVMQNPRHLVRRRGQEARLRCSPMKGHSHVYWYRQLPEEGLKFMVYLQKENIIDESGMPKERFSAEFPKEGPSILRIQQVVRGDSAAYFCASSPWEGTIYEQYFGPGTRLTVT.

The chain carries TRBV28 and TRBJ2-3; weak D call: TRBD1 (6 bases). Looked up from germline, CDR1 is MDHEN and CDR2 is SYDVKM. V was pared by 6 bases and J by 1 base, with 8 bases between. This CDR3 is 13 amino acids long. CDR3 nucleotide sequence: TGTGCCAGCAGGTCAGGGGGCACAGATACGCAGTATTTT. This encodes CASRSGGTDTQYF.